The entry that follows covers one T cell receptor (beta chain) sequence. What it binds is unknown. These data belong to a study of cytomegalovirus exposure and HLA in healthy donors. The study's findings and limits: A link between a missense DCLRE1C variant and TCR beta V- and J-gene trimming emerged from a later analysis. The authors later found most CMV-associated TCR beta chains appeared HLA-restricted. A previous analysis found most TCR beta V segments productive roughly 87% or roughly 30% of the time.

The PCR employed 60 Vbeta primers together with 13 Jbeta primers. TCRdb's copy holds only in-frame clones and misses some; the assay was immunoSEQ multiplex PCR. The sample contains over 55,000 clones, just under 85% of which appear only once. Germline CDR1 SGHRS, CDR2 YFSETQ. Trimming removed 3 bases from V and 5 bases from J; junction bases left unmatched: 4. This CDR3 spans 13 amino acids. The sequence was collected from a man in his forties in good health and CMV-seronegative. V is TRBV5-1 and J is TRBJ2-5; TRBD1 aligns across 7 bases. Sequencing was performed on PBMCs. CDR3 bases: TGCGCCAGCAGCTCCGGACAGGTTGAGACCCAGTACTTC. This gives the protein CASSSGQVETQYF.